Shown below are 4 T cell receptor beta chains from a single sample sequenced in a study of blood T cells in healthy people across ages. It was with a sample-barcoded 5' primer and a J-beta primer mix that a second PCR of roughly 6 to 12 cycles was run. TCRdb re-derived calls from the 5' RACE reads in MiXCR, one entry per CDR3 protein. The profile shows hundreds of thousands of distinct CDR3 sequences, approximately 50% of them singletons. The sample taken for sequencing was blood. The receptors were gathered from an older woman in good health.

This chain links TRBV5-1 with TRBJ1-6; no definite D call. Per germline, CDR1 SGHRS and CDR2 YFSETQ. This CDR3 contains 15 residues. With 1 base removed from V and 6 bases from J, the gap between germline ends came to 11 bases. The CDR3 here is CASSLSTRGNSPLHF. CDR3 nucleotide sequence: TGCGCCAGCAGCTTGTCAACTCGTGGTAATTCACCCCTCCACTTT.

The V and J genes are TRBV11-2 and TRBJ2-4, with D possibly matching TRBD1 (6 bases). The tail of the sequence fits TRBJ2-5 better, so the J call may be wrong. This CDR3 is 15 amino acids long. Looked up from germline, CDR1 is SGHAT and CDR2 is FQNNGV. In DNA, the CDR3 is TGTGCCAGCAGCTTAACATTAGGACAGAGACAGACCCAGTACTTC. As protein: CASSLTLGQRQTQYF.

As to this clonotype: This could be a read error, since a much larger clone is one nucleotide away. CDR3 DNA: TGCGCCAGCAGCCAATCGGGGCTGGCAGGAAACACCATATATTTT. This encodes CASSQSGLAGNTIYF. The J gene is TRBJ1-3, the V gene TRBV4-3; tentatively, D is TRBD1 (5 bases). Per germline, CDR1 LGHNA and CDR2 YSLEER. The ends were cut back, 2 bases at V and 4 bases at J, with 12 bases in the middle. The CDR3 length is 15 residues.

This clonotype turned up a few times. The gene calls are TRBV6-1 and TRBJ1-2; TRBD1 matches at 8 bases. There are 13 residues in the CDR3. Germline lookup yields CDR1 MNHNS and CDR2 SASEGT. J gave up 7 bases and V 5 bases, and 6 bases lay outside the gene matches. Here the CDR3 DNA reads TGTGCCAGCAGTCGACAGGGGAGCTTTGGCTACACCTTC. Translated, it gives CASSRQGSFGYTF.